The 32 T cell receptor beta chains in this list originate from one sample, sequenced in a study of blood T cell repertoires in COVID-19. The assay was immunoSEQ multiplex PCR, and TCRdb's table has in-frame clones only and misses some. The table records 150,000 to 200,000 clones, 80% to 90% of them present only once. Sequenced input: PBMCs or T cells enriched from blood (not recorded which). The receptor set was obtained from a young woman who had recovered from COVID-19.

The chain carries TRBV29-1 and TRBJ2-5, with D tentatively TRBD2 (7 bases). CDR1 SQVTM and CDR2 ANQGSEA come from the germline V gene. The CDR3 contains 15 residues. V lost 2 bases, J lost 4 bases, and 17 bases lay in between. CDR3 residues: CSVEPAGLGGETQYF. The CDR3 DNA reads as TGCAGCGTTGAACCCGCCGGACTAGGGGGAGAGACCCAGTACTTC.

CDR3 DNA sequence: TGTGCCAGCAGTTTCCAAGTAGACCGACAGGGGAACACCGGGGAGCTGTTTTTT. Amino acids: CASSFQVDRQGNTGELFF. The gene calls are TRBV6-2 or TRBV6-3 and TRBJ2-2; 7 bases fit TRBD1. V dropped 4 bases and J dropped 1; count of bases not matched to a gene: 12. The CDR3 covers 18 residues. The germline gives CDR1 MNHEY, CDR2 SVGEGT.

The V call is TRBV6-1, the J call TRBJ1-5; no reliable D call. Trimming removed 1 base at V and 7 bases at J, with 14 bases between. The CDR3 sequence is 15 residues long. The germline V gene has CDR1 MNHNS and CDR2 SASEGT. The CDR3 reads CASSEEGGWWQPQHF. DNA for the CDR3: TGTGCCAGCAGTGAAGAAGGAGGATGGTGGCAGCCCCAGCATTTT.

CDR3 in DNA: TGTGCCAGCAGTCCTTTTGCGAGCTCCTACGAGCAGTACTTC. Translating gives CASSPFASSYEQYF. V and J are TRBV2 and TRBJ2-7; D call uncertain. CDR1 and CDR2 from the germline V gene are SNHLY and FYNNEI. The ends were cut back, 5 bases at V and 0 bases at J, with 11 bases in the middle. The CDR3 runs to 14 residues.

This rearrangement joins TRBV30 to TRBJ1-1, with 7 bases aligning to TRBD1. Germline V lookup: CDR1 GTSNPN, CDR2 SVGIG (reference sequence). With V trimmed by 2 bases and J by 5 bases, 8 bases remained unmatched. This CDR3 spans 14 amino acids. CDR3: CAWSTGVQNTEAFF. As DNA, the CDR3 is TGTGCCTGGAGTACAGGGGTACAGAATACTGAAGCTTTCTTT.

The chain links TRBV28 to TRBJ2-7, with TRBD2 matching over 10 bases. The CDR3 length is 17 residues. The germline CDR1 and CDR2 sequences are MDHEN and SYDVKM. V was pared by 10 bases and J by 4 bases, with 19 bases of the junction left unmatched. The CDR3 DNA reads as TGTGCCACAGAGGCGGTAGTGAGCGGGGGGGCGGGATACGAGCAGTACTTC. Translation: CATEAVVSGGAGYEQYF.

J is TRBJ1-2 and V is TRBV5-6, with TRBD1 as a possible D gene (6 bases). V lost 4 bases to trimming and J lost 7 bases, with 11 bases between them. The germline V gene encodes CDR1 SGHDT and CDR2 YYEEEE. This CDR3 has 12 residues. CDR3 sequence (DNA): TGTGCCAGCAGCAAGGGGACAAGTGGCTACACCTTC. The encoded protein is CASSKGTSGYTF.

The rearrangement joins TRBV9 to TRBJ1-2; D ambiguous. The CDR3 totals 14 residues. The V gene lost 3 bases and the J gene lost 3 bases, with 12 bases spanning the gap. Germline lookup yields CDR1 SGDLS and CDR2 YYNGEE. CDR3 protein: CASSARNEHYGYTF. CDR3 DNA: TGTGCCAGCAGCGCGCGTAACGAACACTATGGCTACACCTTC.

The chain joins TRBV3-1 (or the pseudogene TRBV3-2) to TRBJ1-1; maybe TRBD1 (6 bases). Per the germline V gene, CDR1 is LGHDT and CDR2 is YNNKEL (reference sequence). V shed 0 bases and J shed 0 bases, with 11 bases lying between them. The CDR3 runs 16 residues. CDR3 region: CASSQDRGYMNTEAFF. CDR3 DNA: TGTGCCAGCAGCCAAGATAGGGGGTATATGAACACTGAAGCTTTCTTT.

The gene calls are TRBV6-2 or TRBV6-3 and TRBJ2-5; 8 positions match TRBD2. Germline CDR1 MNHEY, CDR2 SVGEGT. The CDR3 extends over 16 amino acids. V was clipped by 2 bases and J by 3 bases; unmatched bases: 8. Here the CDR3 reads CASSYEREGRKETQYF. The CDR3 DNA follows: TGTGCCAGCAGTTACGAACGGGAGGGCCGGAAAGAGACCCAGTACTTC.

The V and J genes are TRBV5-8 and TRBJ1-4, with D maybe TRBD1 (5 bases). The CDR3 is made up of 17 amino acids. Trimming shortened V by 5 bases and J by 0 bases, and 17 bases separated the two germline ends. Germline-derived CDR1 and CDR2 are SGHTS and YDEGEE. The CDR3 bases are TGTGCCAGCAGGATCCCCGACAGATATACAACTAATGAAAAACTGTTTTTT. It yields the protein CASRIPDRYTTNEKLFF.

The chain employs TRBV4-1 and TRBJ2-7; the D is unclear. Germline V gene lookup returns CDR1 MGHRA and CDR2 YSYEKL. Trimming cost V 0 bases and J 2 bases, with 5 bases left between them. The CDR3 loop spans 13 amino acids. In DNA, the CDR3 is TGCGCCAGCAGCCAAGATATCCCCTACGAGCAGTACTTC. Protein sequence: CASSQDIPYEQYF.

CDR3 amino acids: CASSPPGGHEKLFF. The CDR3 region has the DNA TGTGCCAGCAGTCCTCCAGGGGGCCATGAAAAACTGTTTTTT. The chain uses TRBV7-6 and TRBJ1-4; 8 nucleotides line up with TRBD1. CDR3 length: 14 residues. Germline loops: CDR1 SGHVS, CDR2 FNYEAQ. J gave up 6 bases and V 6 bases, and 6 bases lay outside the gene matches.

The chain links TRBV29-1 to TRBJ2-1; 8 bases are a match to TRBD2. Unmatched junction bases numbered 3, after V lost 8 bases and J lost 6 bases. The germline CDR1 and CDR2 sequences are SQVTM and ANQGSEA. This CDR3 is built from 11 residues. The CDR3: CSSLAGNEQFF. Here the CDR3 DNA reads TGCAGCTCCCTAGCGGGCAATGAGCAGTTCTTC.

The V call is TRBV7-9, the J call TRBJ1-2, with 8 bases identical to TRBD1. The germline CDR1 and CDR2 sequences are SEHNR and FQNEAQ (reference sequence). The CDR3 consists of 18 residues. This CDR3 reads CATRQGSPTRFPSSGYTF. CDR3 coding DNA: TGTGCGACAAGACAGGGGAGCCCTACGAGATTCCCTTCGTCGGGCTACACCTTC.

The CDR3 sequence: CASSYLIGVRETQYF. In DNA, the CDR3 is TGTGCCAGCAGTTACCTGATAGGGGTTCGGGAGACCCAGTACTTC. The J gene is TRBJ2-5, the V gene TRBV6-5, with D possibly TRBD1 on 5 matching bases. The germline gives CDR1 MNHEY, CDR2 SVGAGI. The CDR3 loop spans 15 amino acids. V lost 2 bases and J lost 5, with 15 bases in between.

The V gene is TRBV5-1, the J gene TRBJ1-1; 8 nucleotides align to TRBD1. Germline V lookup: CDR1 SGHRS, CDR2 YFSETQ. This CDR3 contains 14 residues. Trimming cost V 4 bases and J 3 bases; bases outside gene matches: 5. CDR3 residues: CASSHTGGHTEAFF. The CDR3 DNA reads TGCGCCAGCAGCCACACAGGGGGGCACACTGAAGCTTTCTTT.

V usage is TRBV2 and J usage is TRBJ1-1; TRBD1 is a possible D gene (6 bases). V lost 9 bases to trimming and J lost 4 bases, with 18 bases between them. This CDR3 is built from 14 residues. CDR1 and CDR2 from the germline V gene are SNHLY and FYNNEI. CDR3 nucleotides: TGTGCCAGAAGAGAGCAGGGGCAGGGCACTGAAGCTTTCTTT. This encodes CARREQGQGTEAFF.

J is TRBJ2-7 and V is TRBV7-2; 12 bases line up with TRBD1. The V segment lost 4 bases and the J segment 6 bases; nucleotides outside the gene matches: 4. The CDR3 runs to 14 residues. Germline V gives CDR1 SGHTA, CDR2 FQGNSA. CDR3 in amino acids: CASSSGQGAREQYF. CDR3 in DNA: TGTGCCAGCAGCTCGGGACAGGGGGCCCGCGAGCAGTACTTC.

The chain links TRBV7-9 to TRBJ2-1, with D possibly TRBD1 on 5 matching bases. CDR1 is SEHNR, CDR2 FQNEAQ, per germline (reference sequence). V was trimmed by 4 bases and J by 8 bases, leaving 15 bases between them. The CDR3 is made up of 14 amino acids. The CDR3, as DNA: TGTGCCAGCAGCTCTATGAATCAGGGTTATGAGCAGTTCTTC. As protein: CASSSMNQGYEQFF.

The CDR3 loop is CASSQTGFSGNTIYF. DNA for the CDR3: TGTGCCAGCAGCCAAACAGGGTTCTCTGGAAACACCATATATTTT. The gene calls are TRBV6-5 and TRBJ1-3, with D perhaps TRBD1 (6 bases). The CDR3 runs to 15 residues. Looked up from germline, CDR1 is MNHEY and CDR2 is SVGAGI. The germline V and J ends were trimmed by 6 bases and 0 bases, with 12 bases remaining between them.

This chain connects TRBV4-1 to TRBJ2-7, with 7 nucleotides matching TRBD2. V shed 6 bases and J 7 bases; nucleotides not matched to a gene: 12. The CDR3 covers 14 residues. CDR1 and CDR2 (germline): MGHRA, YSYEKL. CDR3 sequence (DNA): TGCGCCAGCAGGACCGTGGCGGGAGATAATGAGCAGTACTTC. Translated: CASRTVAGDNEQYF.

The V call is TRBV2, the J call TRBJ1-1, with 7 bases aligning to TRBD1. Losses at the gene ends were 10 bases for V and 3 bases for J; bases not matched to a gene: 14. This CDR3 has 15 residues. Germline V CDR1 and CDR2: SNHLY, FYNNEI. The CDR3 DNA reads TGTGCCATACGGGTGCATACAGGGGTGTACACTGAAGCTTTCTTT. The encoded protein is CAIRVHTGVYTEAFF.

V gene TRBV6-5 combines with J gene TRBJ1-1, with D possibly TRBD1 on 5 matching bases. The V end was cut by 0 bases, the J end by 5 bases, with 10 bases between. Germline V gives CDR1 MNHEY, CDR2 SVGAGI. The CDR3 runs 14 residues. CDR3 in DNA: TGTGCCAGCAGTTACTCGAAACAGGCGACTGAAGCTTTCTTT. Translation: CASSYSKQATEAFF.

The V and J genes are TRBV29-1 and TRBJ1-2; D remains ambiguous. The V and J ends lost 5 bases and 6 bases respectively, with 10 bases between them. The germline V gene encodes CDR1 SQVTM and CDR2 ANQGSEA. The CDR3 consists of 11 residues. CDR3 loop: CSVRYGDGYTF. The CDR3 DNA is TGCAGCGTTCGATACGGGGATGGCTACACCTTC. Full variable domain (rest looked up from reference TRBV29-1 and TRBJ1-2): SAVISQKPSRDICQRGTSLTIQCQVDSQVTMMFWYRQQPGQSLTLIATANQGSEATYESGFVIDKFPISRPNLTFSTLTVSNMSPEDSSIYLCSVRYGDGYTFGSGTRLTVV.

This clone was detected only a few times. In DNA, the CDR3 is TGTGCCAGCAGCTTGACGGGGGGGGCGGAGACCCAGTACTTC. Translation gives CASSLTGGAETQYF. The chain joins TRBV5-4 to TRBJ2-5; TRBD2 matches 8 bases. Looked up from germline, CDR1 is SGHNT and CDR2 is YYREEE (reference sequence). V trimming: 1 base; J trimming: 5 bases; junction bases outside the gene matches: 4. This CDR3 contains 14 residues.

This chain uses TRBV28 with TRBJ2-5; 7 nucleotides agree with TRBD2. Germline V lookup: CDR1 MDHEN, CDR2 SYDVKM. CDR3 length: 14 residues. The junction had 12 bases not matched to a gene; V was cut back by 10 bases and J by 4 bases. This CDR3 reads CAISMGGEVETQYF. The CDR3 coding sequence is TGTGCCATCTCGATGGGGGGGGAGGTAGAGACCCAGTACTTC.

The chain combines TRBV28 with TRBJ1-4, with TRBD1 identical over 11 bases. The germline gives CDR1 MDHEN, CDR2 SYDVKM. With 7 bases clipped from V and 6 bases from J, the junction kept 10 bases outside the gene matches. The CDR3 sequence is 16 residues long. CDR3 nucleotides: TGTGCCAGCACTTCGTCCCGGGACAGGGGGGATGAAAAACTGTTTTTT. Its protein product is CASTSSRDRGDEKLFF.

The rearrangement uses TRBV3-1 (or the pseudogene TRBV3-2) and TRBJ1-2; TRBD1 matches 7 bases. This CDR3 has 19 amino acids. Germline CDR1 is LGHDT and CDR2 is YNNKEL (reference sequence). V shed 0 bases and J 5 bases; nucleotides not matched to a gene: 18. In DNA form, the CDR3 reads TGTGCCAGCAGCCAAGATAATCGCACGAGGAGCAAACAGGGGTATGGCTACACCTTC. The encoded protein is CASSQDNRTRSKQGYGYTF.

For this clone: One end of the junction varies from germline; a read error may be responsible. The chain employs TRBV10-3 and TRBJ2-7, with 7 bases fitting TRBD1. CDR1 is ENHRY and CDR2 is SYGVKD in the germline V gene. The CDR3 is 12 residues long. This chain's CDR3 is CATLGDSLWLDF. CDR3 sequence (DNA): TGTGCCACCCTGGGGGACAGCCTTTGGCTGGACTTC.

The chain employs TRBV5-1 and TRBJ1-6; D uncertain. V lost 0 bases, J lost 0 bases, and 4 bases lay in between. CDR1 and CDR2 from the germline V gene are SGHRS and YFSETQ. The CDR3 totals 15 residues. CDR3 residues: CASSLDSSYNSPLHF. The CDR3 nucleotides are TGCGCCAGCAGCTTGGACAGCTCCTATAATTCACCCCTCCACTTT.

This chain joins TRBV12-2 and TRBJ2-5; TRBD2 is taken as the D call from the table, unchecked against the DNA. TRBV12-2 is given as a pseudogene. There are 18 residues in the CDR3. CDR3 DNA: TGTGCAAGTCGCACCGTCAATACGCGGACTAGCGGGACGGCGACCCAGTACTTC. Residues: CASRTVNTRTSGTATQYF.